This TCR beta chain derives from a study of cytomegalovirus exposure and HLA in healthy donors. Looking at the study overall: Among the roughly 400 donors who were genotyped, roughly 85% fell in the genetic ancestry cluster that is associated with self-reported Caucasian donors.

Notes on the study in general: The authors later found most CMV-associated TCR beta chains appeared HLA-restricted. In a later analysis, a missense DCLRE1C variant was linked to TCR beta V- and J-gene trimming.

This clone was seen a few times. Antigen: not known. The length of the CDR3 is 18 residues. Germline V gene data show CDR1 as MGHRA and CDR2 as YSYEKL. J lost 0 bases, V lost 8 bases, and 13 bases had no gene match. The study ran its PCR with 60 Vbeta and 13 Jbeta primers. The data were produced by immunoSEQ multiplex PCR, yet TCRdb's version contains in-frame clones alone and is incomplete. The profile covers around 150,000 clones, with 55% to 80% appearing a single time and roughly 7% taken by the ten largest. The specimen sequenced was PBMCs. The source is a woman aged 55 to 70 in good health and CMV-seropositive. The J gene is TRBJ2-1, the V gene TRBV4-1; TRBD2 matches 10 bases. The CDR3 protein is CASRPGLATVGSYNEQFF. CDR3 sequence (DNA): TGCGCCAGCCGCCCGGGACTAGCGACCGTGGGCTCCTACAATGAGCAGTTCTTC.